This T cell receptor beta chain was retrieved from a study of T cell clonality in common variable immunodeficiency. Regarding the study as a whole: Fewer deletions and N-nucleotide insertions were reportedly seen in common variable immunodeficiency TCR beta sequences. What drives increased CVID clonality needs T cell subpopulation sequencing.

TCRdb's copy holds only in-frame clones and misses some; the assay was immunoSEQ multiplex PCR. The sample contains approximately 45,000 clones, none occurring once; roughly 1.9% lies in the top ten. This clone was recorded at least ten times. Its antigen remains unknown. Blood samples were heparinized, roughly 5 to 9 ml per donor. The sequence derives from a person between 18 and 75 years old in good health. Source material: peripheral blood mononuclear cells.

The CDR3 sequence: CASSIGALTGELFF. CDR3 DNA, as far as it was read: TGTGCCAGTAGTATAGGGGCTCTCACCGGGGAG. The J gene is TRBJ2-2, the V gene TRBV19; no reliable D call. The CDR3 goes on 3 residues after the read ends, and that part is filled in from the germline J gene. The CDR3 is 14 residues long. CDR1 and CDR2 from the germline V gene are LNHDA and SQIVND (reference sequence). V was clipped by 1 base and J by 4 bases, with 7 bases between them.